The text below deals with one TCR beta chain. Its antigen is not known. Germline V gives CDR1 SGHAT, CDR2 FQNNGV. The CDR3 extends over 14 amino acids. Trimming left V 5 bases short and J 0 bases short, with 10 bases between. The data belong to a study of T cells in narcolepsy. On the study more broadly: Enrolled donors included narcolepsy type 1 or type 2 patients and healthy controls.

TCRdb's copy holds only in-frame clones and misses some; the assay was immunoSEQ multiplex PCR. The sample yields 25,000 to 35,000 clones, 85% to 90% seen once. Study-wide results and limits: In some patient and control memory CD4+ samples, autoreactive clones were absent. Reportedly, autoreactive clonotypes were serially detected in patients' blood but not controls'. Same-patient CSF and blood CD4+ T cell clonotypes included HCRT-specific and TRIB2-specific autoreactive ones.

The TCR was taken from a human donor with narcolepsy. The V and J genes are TRBV11-2 and TRBJ1-1; possible D gene TRBD1, 5 bases. The sequenced sample was CD45RA- memory CD4+ T cells from PBMCs. The CDR3 is CASSLGGMNTEAFF. Written as DNA, the CDR3 is TGTGCCAGCAGCCTGGGGGGGATGAACACTGAAGCTTTCTTT.